This TCR beta chain was profiled in a study of CD8+CD57+ T cells in acquired aplastic anemia. General study points: Patients and controls had in common twenty-nine CD8+ CDR3 sequences.

Patients sequenced had flow cytometry evidence of CD8+CD57+ cell expansion. Genomic DNA constituted the template upon which TCR beta VDJ and CDR3 profiling was performed. TCRdb ran MiXCR on the reads and lists one entry per CDR3 protein. The sample comprises 250,000 or so distinct CDR3 sequences, approximately 50% of which are singletons, and 7.8% rests with the top ten. This clonotype was seen at least ten times. Its target is unknown. The germline V gene has CDR1 SGDLS and CDR2 YYNGEE. The CDR3 is 16 amino acids. V gave up 3 bases and J gave up 7 bases; unmatched junction bases: 15. The sequence derives from a human donor with aplastic anemia. The sample taken for sequencing was sorted CD4+, CD8+, or CD8+CD57+ T cells (not recorded which) from PBMCs. This sequence joins TRBV9 and TRBJ1-2; 7 nucleotides line up with TRBD1. DNA of the CDR3: TGTGCCAGCAGCGGCAACCAGAGAGGGACAGCCTTTGGCTACACCTTC. Residues: CASSGNQRGTAFGYTF.